The next 29 T cell receptor beta chains were all read from a single sample in a study of T cells in Graves' hyperthyroidism and ophthalmopathy. Using RNA transcripts as the source, TCR beta CDR3 regions were amplified. The HTBI primer set served for first-round RT-PCR of the TCR CDR3. TCRdb called the multiplex PCR reads again in MiXCR, with one record for every CDR3 protein. The sample holds hundreds of thousands of distinct CDR3 sequences, around a sixth seen once. The specimen sequenced was blood. The receptors originated from a woman in her late teens or twenties with Graves' hyperthyroidism.

This clonotype was recorded once. The V gene is TRBV28, the J gene TRBJ2-2; 12 bases map to TRBD2. V lost 7 bases and J lost 5; bases outside the gene matches: 8. From germline, CDR1 is MDHEN and CDR2 SYDVKM. The CDR3 is 16 amino acids. CDR3 nucleotides: TGTGCCAGCACCCCGACTAGCGGGAGCGGGACCGGGGAGCTGTTTTTT. This translates into CASTPTSGSGTGELFF.

The gene calls are TRBV28 and TRBJ2-7; TRBD1 matches 9 bases. Germline V CDR1 and CDR2: MDHEN, SYDVKM. CDR3 length equals 15 residues. After removal of 6 bases from V and 6 bases from J, the junction contained 12 bases not matched to a gene. CDR3 nucleotide sequence: TGTGCCAGCAGCTTTAGTTGGGACAGGGTTTGCGAGCAGTACTTC. Amino acid sequence: CASSFSWDRVCEQYF.

The chain is built from TRBV29-1 and TRBJ1-2; D is undetermined. CDR1 and CDR2 from the germline V gene are SQVTM and ANQGSEA. The germline V and J ends were trimmed by 2 bases and 1 base, with 14 bases remaining between them. The CDR3 spans 15 residues. The CDR3 coding sequence is TGCAGCGTTGAACGCCCCACCGAGGGTAACTATGGCTACACCTTC. It specifies CSVERPTEGNYGYTF.

This clonotype was seen ten or more times. The J gene is TRBJ2-1, the V gene TRBV28, with D maybe TRBD2 (5 bases). This CDR3 is built from 15 residues. With 5 bases removed from V and 3 bases from J, the gap between germline ends came to 14 bases. From germline, CDR1 is MDHEN and CDR2 SYDVKM. The CDR3 region has the DNA TGTGCCAGCAGTGAGCGGCCCCCCAGCTACAATGAGCAGTTCTTC. Protein sequence: CASSERPPSYNEQFF.

This clonotype was detected once. This chain links TRBV6-1 with TRBJ2-7, with D possibly TRBD2 on 6 matching bases. This CDR3 is 15 amino acids long. The V and J ends lost 6 bases and 1 base respectively, with 16 bases between them. CDR1 is MNHNS, CDR2 SASEGT, per germline. CDR3 sequence: CASSPDPGDSYEQYF. The CDR3 nucleotides are TGTGCCAGCAGCCCCGACCCGGGGGATTCCTACGAGCAGTACTTC.

This clonotype was picked up a small number of times. This rearrangement joins TRBV20-1 to TRBJ2-1, with D tentatively TRBD1 (5 bases). CDR1 and CDR2 (germline): DFQATT, SNEGSKA (reference sequence). This CDR3 is 16 amino acids long. The V end was cut by 0 bases, the J end by 5 bases, with 17 bases between. The CDR3 loop is CSARDPRQGVNNEQFF. CDR3 bases: TGCAGTGCTAGAGATCCCAGACAAGGGGTGAACAATGAGCAGTTCTTC.

There are many counts of this clonotype. The genes are TRBV11-2 and TRBJ2-1; D unresolved. The germline V and J ends were trimmed by 5 bases and 2 bases, with 7 bases remaining between them. From germline, CDR1 is SGHAT and CDR2 FQNNGV. This CDR3 is built from 13 residues. The CDR3 region is CASSRLAYNEQFF. The CDR3 DNA follows: TGTGCCAGCAGCCGGCTAGCCTACAATGAGCAGTTCTTC.

J is TRBJ2-4 and V is TRBV7-2; D call uncertain. V lost 2 bases and J 2 bases, leaving 4 bases between the germline ends. The CDR3 extends over 13 amino acids. Germline CDR1 reads SGHTA; CDR2 reads FQGNSA. This chain's CDR3 is CASSLSTKNIQYF. The CDR3, as DNA: TGTGCCAGCAGCTTATCAACCAAAAACATTCAGTACTTC.

This clonotype turned up a few times. The gene calls are TRBV6-1 and TRBJ1-6; D remains unclear. This CDR3 is built from 15 residues. In germline, CDR1 is MNHNS, CDR2 SASEGT. V was pared by 1 base and J by 0 bases, with 4 bases between. The CDR3 nucleotides are TGTGCCAGCAGTGAAGGACACTCCTATAATTCACCCCTCCACTTT. Translated: CASSEGHSYNSPLHF.

In regard to this clonotype: Just one base apart from a much larger clone, this may be a read error. The chain has TRBV7-6 and TRBJ2-7; perhaps TRBD1 as D (5 bases). The last part of the DNA fits TRBJ2-1 better; the J call may be wrong. This CDR3 region has 14 residues. The germline V gene has CDR1 SGHVS and CDR2 FNYEAQ. This CDR3 is CASSLWPGKYEQFF. CDR3 coding DNA: TGTGCCAGCAGCTTATGGCCAGGGAAATACGAGCAGTTCTTC.

This clonotype has ten or more counts. The genes are TRBV12-3 or TRBV12-4 and TRBJ2-1, with 9 bases identical to TRBD1. V dropped 5 bases and J dropped 7; count of bases not matched to a gene: 6. The CDR3 runs to 14 residues. Here the CDR3 reads CASSRDRAWNEQFF. The DNA of the CDR3 is TGTGCCAGCAGTCGGGACAGGGCGTGGAATGAGCAGTTCTTC.

This clonotype was counted at least ten times. The chain employs TRBV19 and TRBJ1-2; D gene uncertain. The CDR3 extends over 15 amino acids. Trimming left V 0 bases short and J 3 bases short, with 11 bases between. Germline values: CDR1 LNHDA, CDR2 SQIVND (reference sequence). CDR3 amino acids: CASSIEDGLHYGYTF. The CDR3 nucleotides are TGTGCCAGTAGTATAGAGGACGGGTTACACTATGGCTACACCTTC.

The table lists this clonotype with a few counts. The chain uses TRBV29-1 and TRBJ2-7, with TRBD2 matching 7 bases. The germline gives CDR1 SQVTM, CDR2 ANQGSEA. With 2 bases clipped from V and 8 bases from J, the junction kept 15 bases outside the gene matches. CDR3 size: 15 residues. The CDR3 is CSVEILGASGLQQYF. CDR3 bases: TGCAGCGTTGAAATACTCGGGGCTAGCGGTCTGCAGCAGTACTTC.

The gene calls are TRBV6-1 and TRBJ1-6; TRBD1 might be the D (5 bases). This CDR3 region has 14 residues. Trimming left V 8 bases short and J 7 bases short, with 15 bases between. CDR1 is MNHNS and CDR2 is SASEGT in the germline V gene. In DNA form, the CDR3 reads TGTGCCAGCGCTGAACCGGGACCGAATTCACCCCTCCACTTT. Encoded protein: CASAEPGPNSPLHF.

The chain joins TRBV19 to TRBJ1-6, with D possibly matching TRBD1 (5 bases). The CDR3 extends over 14 amino acids. CDR1 is LNHDA and CDR2 is SQIVND in the germline V gene (reference sequence). Trimming removed 6 bases from V and 5 bases from J, with 11 bases in between. CDR3 protein: CASSGTADNSPLHF. Here the CDR3 DNA reads TGTGCCAGTAGCGGGACCGCTGATAATTCACCCCTCCACTTT.

This clonotype was picked up many times. This rearrangement joins TRBV6-1 to TRBJ2-7, with 8 nucleotides matching TRBD2. The junction had 10 bases not matched to a gene; V was cut back by 5 bases and J by 4 bases. The CDR3 contains 15 residues. Germline CDR1 is MNHNS and CDR2 is SASEGT. The CDR3 DNA reads TGTGCCAGCAGTCCACTCGTGGCGGGAGGTTACGAGCAGTACTTC. Its translation: CASSPLVAGGYEQYF.

This clonotype has at least ten counts. This sequence joins TRBV20-1 and TRBJ2-3; 11 bases match TRBD2. Germline lookup yields CDR1 DFQATT and CDR2 SNEGSKA (reference sequence). The CDR3 loop spans 13 amino acids. CDR3 loop: CGLLAGGTDTQYF. The CDR3 DNA reads TGCGGCTTACTAGCGGGAGGCACAGATACGCAGTATTTT.

In this sample, this clonotype turned up many times. This chain connects TRBV20-1 to TRBJ2-3; 8 bases map to TRBD2. The CDR3 covers 14 residues. J gave up 2 bases and V 5 bases, and 6 bases lay outside the gene matches. The V gene's germline CDR1 is DFQATT and CDR2 SNEGSKA (reference sequence). CDR3 in amino acids: CSAFRREDTDTQYF. Written as DNA, the CDR3 is TGCAGTGCTTTTAGGCGGGAGGACACAGATACGCAGTATTTT.

V is TRBV29-1 and J is TRBJ1-3, with D uncertain. V lost 6 bases to trimming and J lost 0 bases, with 12 bases between them. The CDR3 has 14 residues. CDR1 and CDR2 (germline): SQVTM, ANQGSEA. CDR3 nucleotides: TGCAGCGTCTGTGTTGACATCTCTGGAAACACCATATATTTT. It is translated as CSVCVDISGNTIYF.

This clonotype was counted at least ten times. CDR3: CASSLWTGYNEQFF. As DNA, the CDR3 is TGTGCCAGCTCACTATGGACGGGATACAATGAGCAGTTCTTC. This chain links TRBV18 with TRBJ2-1; D is perhaps TRBD2 (5 bases). CDR1 and CDR2 (germline): KGHSH, LQKENI. V was shortened by 4 bases and J by 4 bases, with 11 bases between the two germline ends. CDR3 length: 14 amino acids.

The genes are TRBV11-2 and TRBJ2-2; 14 bases agree with TRBD2. Germline assignment: CDR1 SGHAT and CDR2 FQNNGV. This CDR3 has 18 residues. V lost 5 bases to trimming and J lost 4 bases; unmatched junction nucleotides: 9. CDR3 region: CASSGGTSGSVGTGELFF. The CDR3 coding sequence is TGTGCCAGCAGCGGTGGGACTAGCGGGAGTGTCGGCACCGGGGAGCTGTTTTTT. Combining the CDR3 with reference TRBV11-2 and TRBJ2-2 gives the whole variable domain EAGVAQSPRYKIIEKRQSVAFWCNPISGHATLYWYQQILGQGPKLLIQFQNNGVVDDSQLPKDRFSAERLKGVDSTLKIQPAKLEDSAVYLCASSGGTSGSVGTGELFFGEGSRLTVL.

The rearrangement joins TRBV5-1 to TRBJ1-4; D remains ambiguous. This CDR3 comprises 15 residues. The ends were cut back, 0 bases at V and 7 bases at J, with 13 bases in the middle. Germline V gene sequence: CDR1 SGHRS, CDR2 YFSETQ. CDR3 in amino acids: CASSLEEGLSEKLFF. CDR3 bases: TGCGCCAGCAGCTTGGAAGAGGGTTTAAGTGAAAAACTGTTTTTT.

Details on this clonotype: The junction shows a germline mismatch at one end, possibly a read error. The CDR3: CASSFGPMGSGNAIYF. In DNA form, the CDR3 reads TGTGCCAGCAGCTTTGGGCCGATGGGCTCTGGAAACGCCATATATTTT. V is TRBV7-3 and J is TRBJ1-3; D is undetermined. Germline V gives CDR1 SGHTA, CDR2 FQGTGA. CDR3 length: 16 amino acids.

J is TRBJ2-7 and V is TRBV10-2; D is ambiguous. Trimming took off 0 bases at V and 7 bases at J, with 13 bases between the two ends. The germline V gene has CDR1 WSHSY and CDR2 SAAADI. This CDR3 contains 14 residues. In DNA, the CDR3 is TGCGCCAGCAGTGAGTCCTTAATCTACGAGGAGCAGTACTTC. Translation gives CASSESLIYEEQYF.

This clonotype was picked up many times. V is TRBV10-3 and J is TRBJ1-1; TRBD1 is a possible D gene (5 bases). The CDR3 consists of 12 residues. Germline CDR1 is ENHRY and CDR2 is SYGVKD. V dropped 6 bases and J dropped 11 bases, with 16 bases sitting between them. CDR3 nucleotides: TGTGCCATCAGCGACCCTCCGGGACCGGCTTTCTTT. Protein: CAISDPPGPAFF.

This clonotype has a handful of counts. This sequence joins TRBV7-6 and TRBJ2-3; 8 bases are a match to TRBD2. V gave up 0 bases and J gave up 1 base; unmatched junction bases: 3. The CDR3 has 16 amino acids. Germline V CDR1 and CDR2: SGHVS, FNYEAQ. The CDR3 DNA reads as TGTGCCAGCAGCTTAGCTGGGCGGGGGGGCACAGATACGCAGTATTTT. Translated, it gives CASSLAGRGGTDTQYF.

This chain connects TRBV7-9 to TRBJ1-2; D uncertain. Trimming pared 3 bases from V and 3 bases from J, leaving 8 bases between. Germline-derived CDR1 and CDR2 are SEHNR and FQNEAQ (reference sequence). CDR3 length: 13 residues. Here the CDR3 reads CASSLRVDYGYTF. In nucleotides, the CDR3 is TGTGCCAGCAGCTTGAGGGTAGACTATGGCTACACCTTC.

This clonotype has a count of ten or more. The chain employs TRBV4-1 and TRBJ1-1; D is uncertain. V lost 4 bases and J lost 5, with 17 bases in between. The CDR3 is 15 amino acids. Germline-derived CDR1 and CDR2 are MGHRA and YSYEKL. The CDR3 DNA is TGCGCCAGCAGCCCATCCTCTATTGGGGTTACTGAAGCTTTCTTT. Its protein product is CASSPSSIGVTEAFF.

This clonotype has ten or more counts. J is TRBJ2-7 and V is TRBV20-1; 13 nucleotides agree with TRBD2. Unmatched junction bases numbered 3, after V lost 2 bases and J lost 2 bases. The CDR3 runs to 15 residues. Germline CDR1 DFQATT, CDR2 SNEGSKA (reference sequence). CDR3 protein: CSARTSGGGAYEQYF. The DNA for the CDR3 is TGCAGTGCTAGAACTAGCGGGGGGGGGGCCTACGAGCAGTACTTC.